This TCR beta chain was found in a study of blood T cell repertoires in COVID-19 (TCRdb year 2020). At the level of the whole study: Samples covering the acute and convalescent phases of COVID-19 were provided by collaborators in the United States, Italy and Spain. The prospective study material was composed of cDNA or gDNA derived from T cells, B-cell-depleted T cells, or PBMCs. Subjects who had been exposed to COVID-19, were actively infected with it, or had recovered from it provided the deeply sampled blood TCRbeta repertoires that made up the dataset. The repertoires were released in a freely available public database intended as a resource for research on the immune response to SARS-CoV-2. The samples were drawn from two sources: the first 160 participants of the ongoing ImmuneRACE study, and 950 to 1,500 subjects contributed by 6 global collaborators. Nearly every sample came with metadata listing a de-identified subject ID, COVID-19 status, age in years and sex. Where available, HLA class I and class II types were obtained from metadata supplied by the sample provider rather than from assay-based typing. The research as a whole found: The quantity of clinical and demographic metadata differed by source and by participant and was supplied without curation.

CDR1 and CDR2 are drawn from the germline V gene: MDHEN, SYDVKM. Trimmed from V: 6 bases; trimmed from J: 6 bases; junction bases lacking a gene match: 12. From cysteine to phenylalanine, the CDR3 is 16 amino acids long. Only the CDR3 DNA stays, 48 bases, in frame from base 1. TCRbeta CDR3 regions were amplified from genomic DNA by means of the immunoSEQ Assay, a bias-controlled multiplex PCR. Processing in the source paper ran as follows. Nucleated cell counts per sample were estimated from amplification of reference gene primers within the assay. To quantify the absolute abundance of each unique TCRbeta CDR3 rearrangement, sequence reads were collapsed and filtered. For each sample, productive Simpson clonality was calculated by taking the square root of Simpson's diversity index across productive rearrangements. The table comes from immuneACCESS by way of TCRdb, which keeps in-frame sequences with V and J called. Part of the clones is missing from these tables; in studies checked, under half for an unresolved V gene and the rest for unknown reasons. The D gene and trimming were derived from the DNA, and the V and J assignments and clone size from that table. The sample data list around 200,000 clones, and around 84% of these were observed just once. The ten largest clones add up to roughly 14% of the sample.

Remarks on this clone: No cognate antigen has been identified for it. Nothing much larger sits one base from this clone, and base qualities are not available.

Each collaborating institution followed its own protocols to collect whole blood in K2EDTA tubes. For TCRbeta analysis, collaborators shipped samples as frozen whole blood, isolated PBMCs, or DNA extracted from either of those sample types. The V and J segments used are TRBV28 and TRBJ1-1, with TRBD1 matching 11 junction bases. This clonotype was sampled from a man aged 25-40 years with active or convalescent COVID-19. Sequenced: peripheral blood. The DNA is TGTGCCAGCAGACGGGACAGGGGGGTAGGTTGGGCTGAAGCTTTCTTT. This gives the protein CASRRDRGVGWAEAFF.